Listed below are T cell receptor beta chains from one sample, sequenced in a study of Ad26.COV2.S vaccination and SARS-CoV-2 variants. TCRdb's table, derived via immunoSEQ multiplex PCR, lists solely in-frame clones and lacks some. The sample carries about 350,000 clones, around 90% recorded once. This specimen was peripheral blood, taken after recovery from COVID-19. Receptors originate from a human donor who had recovered from COVID-19. Both conserved end residues are part of each CDR3. D genes are given only for firm matches. A row's size may be missing; if present it is once, few, many or a size class.

NA	TRBJ2-2	TRBV4-3	NA	CASSQDSFLIPGELFF	TGCGCCAGCAGCCAAGACTCGTTTCTTATCCCCGGGGAGCTGTTTTTT
once	TRBJ2-1	TRBV19	NA	CASSIPGKSKFYNEQFF	TGTGCCAGTAGTATTCCCGGGAAGTCTAAGTTCTACAATGAGCAGTTCTTC
NA	TRBJ2-3	TRBV27	NA	CASSLWWGRDTQYF	TGTGCCAGCAGTTTATGGTGGGGTAGGGATACGCAGTATTTT
NA	TRBJ2-2	TRBV2	NA	CASSEPEHTGELFF	TGTGCCAGCAGTGAACCCGAACACACCGGGGAGCTGTTTTTT
NA	TRBJ1-1	TRBV7-9	NA	CASSVGQQNTEAFF	TGTGCCAGCAGCGTAGGACAGCAAAACACTGAAGCTTTCTTT
NA	TRBJ2-5	TRBV7-2	NA	CASSFHSHKETQYF	TGTGCCAGCAGCTTCCACAGCCATAAGGAGACCCAGTACTTC
once	TRBJ2-1	TRBV19	TRBD2	CASSPGTMLLGSYNEQFF	TGTGCCAGTAGTCCCGGGACTATGCTGTTGGGCTCCTACAATGAGCAGTTCTTC
NA	TRBJ2-5	TRBV7-9	TRBD2	CASSLSSGLAGKETQYF	TGTGCCAGCAGCTTAAGTTCGGGGCTAGCGGGGAAAGAGACCCAGTACTTC
NA	TRBJ1-4	TRBV6-5	NA	CASRLQYYPDEKLFF	TGTGCCAGCAGATTACAGTATTACCCAGATGAAAAACTGTTTTTT
NA	TRBJ2-7	TRBV6-6	TRBD1	CASSPRTGNYEQYF	TGTGCCAGCAGCCCGCGGACAGGAAACTACGAGCAGTACTTC
NA	TRBJ2-1	TRBV7-9	NA	CASSLSGSVHEQFF	TGTGCCAGCAGCTTGTCCGGATCCGTCCATGAGCAGTTCTTC
NA	TRBJ1-1	TRBV10-3	NA	CAIGFQGEAFF	TGTGCCATCGGATTCCAGGGGGAAGCTTTCTTT
NA	TRBJ2-3	TRBV7-6	TRBD1	CASSLAEGQNTDTQYF	TGTGCCAGCAGCTTAGCCGAGGGACAGAACACAGATACGCAGTATTTT
NA	TRBJ2-5	TRBV12-5	NA	CASGLVRSDRNGAQYF	TGTGCTAGTGGTTTGGTCCGCTCTGACAGAAACGGGGCCCAGTACTTC
NA	TRBJ2-6	TRBV5-1	TRBD2	CASSHLAGGSGANVLTF	TGCGCCAGCAGCCATCTAGCGGGGGGCTCTGGGGCCAACGTCCTGACTTTC
NA	TRBJ1-2	TRBV7-2	NA	CASSPGRGGAPYGYTF	TGTGCCAGCAGCCCAGGGAGGGGGGGCGCTCCATATGGCTACACCTTC
NA	TRBJ1-1	TRBV6-6	NA	CASTPSVINTEAFF	TGTGCCAGCACTCCCTCAGTGATAAACACTGAAGCTTTCTTT
NA	TRBJ2-1	TRBV27	TRBD1	CASSLSSQGNNEQFF	TGTGCCAGCAGTTTATCGTCACAGGGGAACAATGAGCAGTTCTTC
NA	TRBJ1-4	TRBV15	TRBD1	CATSRGQGNEKLFF	TGTGCCACCAGCAGGGGACAGGGGAATGAAAAACTGTTTTTT
NA	TRBJ2-3	TRBV5-1	NA	CASKRQLASTDTQYF	TGCGCCAGCAAAAGACAGTTAGCTAGCACAGATACGCAGTATTTT
few	TRBJ2-2	TRBV19	TRBD1	CASKRRTGNTGELFF	TGTGCCAGCAAAAGAAGGACAGGGAACACCGGGGAGCTGTTTTTT
NA	TRBJ1-6	TRBV5-4	NA	CASTTDSSYNSPLHF	TGTGCCAGCACCACGGACAGCTCCTATAATTCACCCCTCCACTTT
NA	TRBJ1-1	TRBV4-1	TRBD1	CASSQMGQRTEAFF	TGCGCCAGCAGCCAAATGGGACAGCGGACTGAAGCTTTCTTT
once	TRBJ1-3	TRBV6-5	NA	CASSLGGSGNTIYF	TGTGCCAGCAGCCTGGGGGGATCTGGAAACACCATATATTTT
NA	TRBJ2-7	TRBV5-4	NA	CASRGPQYEQYF	TGTGCCAGCCGGGGACCTCAATACGAGCAGTACTTC
NA	TRBJ2-5	TRBV15	TRBD2	CATSRQGLAGKETQYF	TGTGCCACCAGCAGACAAGGACTAGCGGGGAAAGAGACCCAGTACTTC
NA	TRBJ2-7	TRBV18	NA	CASSLQGHEQYF	TGTGCCAGCTCTCTACAGGGTCACGAGCAGTACTTC
NA	TRBJ1-5	TRBV2	TRBD1	CASSPTGGQGQPQHF	TGTGCCAGCAGTCCGACAGGGGGCCAGGGGCAGCCCCAGCATTTT
NA	TRBJ2-7	TRBV9	NA	CASSVGPDSYEQYF	TGTGCCAGCAGCGTAGGTCCAGACTCCTACGAGCAGTACTTC
NA	TRBJ1-2	TRBV5-1	TRBD1	CASSLEQGAASGYTF	TGCGCCAGCAGCTTGGAACAGGGGGCTGCGAGTGGCTACACCTTC
NA	TRBJ1-2	TRBV2	NA	CAEGGSYGYTF	TGTGCAGAGGGGGGTTCCTATGGCTACACCTTC
NA	TRBJ1-1	TRBV2	TRBD1	CASSGGGSEAFF	TGTGCCAGCAGTGGAGGGGGCTCTGAAGCTTTCTTT
once	TRBJ2-5	TRBV6-5	NA	CASSYRGMEGETQYF	TGTGCCAGCAGCTACAGGGGTATGGAGGGAGAGACCCAGTACTTC
NA	TRBJ1-5	TRBV19	TRBD1	CASSTGTGEYDQPQHF	TGTGCCAGTAGTACCGGGACAGGGGAATATGATCAGCCCCAGCATTTT
NA	TRBJ1-4	TRBV6-2/TRBV6-3	NA	CASSYPSRNEKLFF	TGTGCCAGCAGTTACCCTTCAAGAAATGAAAAACTGTTTTTT
NA	TRBJ1-5	TRBV7-2	NA	CASSPGHLSQPQHF	TGTGCCAGCAGCCCCGGACATTTAAGTCAGCCCCAGCATTTT
NA	TRBJ1-5	TRBV2	NA	CASRTTGRETNQPQHF	TGTGCCAGCAGGACCACGGGGCGAGAAACCAATCAGCCCCAGCATTTT
NA	TRBJ1-3	TRBV4-3	NA	CASSQGWGRNFVSGNTIYF	TGCGCCAGCAGCCAAGGCTGGGGCAGGAACTTTGTCTCTGGAAACACCATATATTTT
NA	TRBJ1-1	TRBV5-1	NA	CASSLGSQSYPEAFF	TGCGCCAGCAGCTTGGGTAGTCAGAGCTACCCTGAAGCTTTCTTT
NA	TRBJ1-1	TRBV5-4	NA	CASSFGRGFMNTEAFF	TGTGCCAGCAGCTTCGGCAGGGGCTTCATGAACACTGAAGCTTTCTTT
NA	TRBJ1-6	TRBV6-5	NA	CASSYRHQNSPLHF	TGTGCCAGCAGTTACCGACACCAGAATTCACCCCTCCACTTT
once	TRBJ1-2	TRBV12-3/TRBV12-4	NA	CASSEGLYGYTF	TGTGCCAGCAGTGAGGGATTGTATGGCTACACCTTC
once	TRBJ2-5	TRBV9	NA	CASSTRGGVGETQYF	TGTGCCAGCAGCACCCGAGGGGGGGTAGGTGAGACCCAGTACTTC
NA	TRBJ2-7	TRBV27	NA	CASSLWDRVTYEQYF	TGTGCCAGCAGTTTATGGGATAGGGTAACCTACGAGCAGTACTTC
NA	TRBJ1-2	TRBV5-1	NA	CASRRTGTDLYGDTF	TGCGCCAGCAGGCGGACCGGGACGGACCTCTATGGGGACACCTTC
NA	TRBJ1-2	TRBV5-1	NA	CASSPGRGGGYTF	TGCGCCAGCAGCCCGGGCAGGGGAGGTGGCTACACCTTC
NA	TRBJ1-1	TRBV7-9	NA	CASSFETRNTEAFF	TGTGCCAGCAGCTTCGAGACGAGGAACACTGAAGCTTTCTTT
once	TRBJ2-7	TRBV5-5	TRBD2	CASNLLAGYEQYF	TGTGCCAGCAATTTACTAGCGGGCTACGAGCAGTACTTC
NA	TRBJ1-1	TRBV3-1/TRBV3-2	NA	CASSQDQVTAEAFF	TGTGCCAGCAGCCAAGATCAGGTTACTGCTGAAGCTTTCTTT
NA	TRBJ1-1	TRBV6-5	NA	CASRLKDRLNTEAFF	TGTGCCAGCAGACTCAAGGACAGATTAAACACTGAAGCTTTCTTT
NA	TRBJ2-3	TRBV12-3/TRBV12-4	NA	CAGSRLSTDTQYF	TGTGCCGGCAGCCGCCTGAGCACAGATACGCAGTATTTT
NA	TRBJ2-1	TRBV9	TRBD2	CASSVATVSGGAKEQFF	TGTGCCAGCAGCGTAGCTACGGTTAGCGGGGGGGCAAAGGAGCAGTTCTTC